Included here is one T cell receptor beta chain sequence, with context. This specimen belongs to a study of Ad26.COV2.S vaccination and SARS-CoV-2 variants. About the research overall: Once or twice, 56 days apart, Ad26.COV2.S was delivered intramuscularly.

Treatment in this sample: 15 to 20 received Ad26.COV2.S at low or high dose, single or two shots; several received placebo; per-sample allocation not given. On day 63 after the first injection, vaccine and placebo recipients gave samples. Using immunoSEQ multiplex PCR, the repertoire was profiled, and TCRdb retains in-frame clones only, with some absent. Of 300,000 to 400,000 clones in the sample, roughly 87% were seen once. The CDR3 has 16 amino acids. Trimming cost V 6 bases and J 3 bases; bases outside gene matches: 7. Germline CDR1 LNHDA, CDR2 SQIVND (reference sequence). V is TRBV19 and J is TRBJ2-2, with 10 nucleotides matching TRBD2. This TCR came from a person between 18 and 65 years old who received the Ad26.COV2.S COVID-19 vaccine or a placebo. The source material was peripheral blood, sampled in a trial of Ad26.COV2.S vaccine versus placebo. In DNA, the CDR3 is TGTGCCAGTAGCCGAACTAGCGGGGTTGACACCGGGGAGCTGTTTTTT. It encodes CASSRTSGVDTGELFF.